Presented here are 8 T cell receptor beta chains from one specimen sequenced in a study of cytomegalovirus exposure and HLA in healthy donors. Primers: 60 Vbeta forward and 13 Jbeta reverse. TCRdb keeps only in-frame clones here, not all; method: immunoSEQ multiplex PCR. The table has approximately 130,000 clones, approximately 78% seen once. Material for sequencing was PBMCs. These receptors all stem from a woman aged 40 to 50 in good health and CMV-seronegative.

The chain couples TRBV27 to TRBJ2-3, with TRBD2 identical over 11 bases. Trimming took 6 bases from V and 5 from J; bases not matched to a gene: 4. This CDR3 region has 14 residues. Germline V CDR1 and CDR2: MNHEY, SMNVEV (reference sequence). The CDR3 loop reads CASRRTSGRDTQYF. The DNA for the CDR3 is TGTGCCAGCAGACGTACTAGCGGGAGAGATACGCAGTATTTT.

J is TRBJ2-3 and V is TRBV5-1; D is perhaps TRBD2 (6 bases). The germline CDR1 and CDR2 sequences are SGHRS and YFSETQ. The CDR3 is 16 amino acids. V was shortened by 2 bases and J by 2 bases, with 15 bases between the two germline ends. This chain's CDR3 is CASSFGASANTDTQYF. The CDR3 nucleotides are TGCGCCAGCAGCTTTGGTGCTAGCGCCAACACAGATACGCAGTATTTT.

This clone came up a few times. This chain joins TRBV9 and TRBJ1-4; 8 positions agree with TRBD1. The CDR3 extends over 15 amino acids. The ends lost 3 bases at V and 8 bases at J; junction bases unmatched: 9. Germline loops: CDR1 SGDLS, CDR2 YYNGEE. Here the CDR3 DNA reads TGTGCCAGCAGCGCCGAGGGGACAGGTCGGGAAAAACTGTTTTTT. The encoded protein is CASSAEGTGREKLFF.

The chain links TRBV9 to TRBJ2-2; TRBD2 matches at 7 bases. Germline V CDR1 and CDR2: SGDLS, YYNGEE. This CDR3 is 17 amino acids long. Losses at the gene ends were 0 bases for V and 0 bases for J; bases not matched to a gene: 5. The CDR3 loop is CASSVGGRPANTGELFF. The CDR3 bases are TGTGCCAGCAGCGTAGGCGGGAGACCCGCGAACACCGGGGAGCTGTTTTTT.

This clone was seen repeatedly, ten times or more. The chain uses TRBV15 and TRBJ1-2; D uncertain. The germline CDR1 and CDR2 sequences are LNHNV and YYDKDF (reference sequence). Trimming took off 0 bases at V and 4 bases at J, with 15 bases between the two ends. This CDR3 contains 16 residues. Written as DNA, the CDR3 is TGTGCCACCAGCAGAGATCAAGCGGAGACCGTCTATGGCTACACCTTC. It encodes CATSRDQAETVYGYTF.

CDR3 coding DNA: TGTGCCAGCAGCTTAGTAGCGGGAGGAAACACCGGGGAGCTGTTTTTT. It is translated as CASSLVAGGNTGELFF. This chain links TRBV7-2 with TRBJ2-2; 10 nucleotides align to TRBD2. V dropped 1 base and J dropped 2; count of bases not matched to a gene: 1. Germline CDR1 and CDR2: SGHTA and FQGNSA. The CDR3 spans 16 residues.

This chain connects TRBV21-1 to TRBJ1-2; TRBD1 is the table's D call, not checked against the DNA. TRBV21-1 is a pseudogene segment. This CDR3 comprises 12 residues. Here the CDR3 DNA reads TGTGCCAGCAGCAAAGAACGAGAAGCAAGGGGGTTC. This encodes CASSKEREARGF.

The V and J genes are TRBV6-6 and TRBJ2-7, with D uncertain. The length of the CDR3 is 13 residues. CDR1 and CDR2 (germline): MNHNY, SVGAGI (reference sequence). The ends were cut back, 6 bases at V and 6 bases at J, with 15 bases in the middle. The CDR3 region has the DNA TGTGCCAGCAGCCCGAATCCGACGGGCGAGCAGTACTTC. Protein: CASSPNPTGEQYF.